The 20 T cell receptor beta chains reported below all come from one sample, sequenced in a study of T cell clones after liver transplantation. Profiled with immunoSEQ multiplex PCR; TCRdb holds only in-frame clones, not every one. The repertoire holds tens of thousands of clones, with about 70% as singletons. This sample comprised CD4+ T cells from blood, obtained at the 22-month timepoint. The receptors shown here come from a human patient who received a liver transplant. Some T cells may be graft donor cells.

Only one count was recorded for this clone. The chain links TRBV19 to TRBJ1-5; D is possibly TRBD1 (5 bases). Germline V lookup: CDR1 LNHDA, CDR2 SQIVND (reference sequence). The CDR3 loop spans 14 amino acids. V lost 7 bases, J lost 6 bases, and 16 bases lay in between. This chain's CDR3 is CASTLRGVGQPQHF. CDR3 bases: TGTGCCAGTACCCTGAGGGGAGTAGGTCAGCCCCAGCATTTT.

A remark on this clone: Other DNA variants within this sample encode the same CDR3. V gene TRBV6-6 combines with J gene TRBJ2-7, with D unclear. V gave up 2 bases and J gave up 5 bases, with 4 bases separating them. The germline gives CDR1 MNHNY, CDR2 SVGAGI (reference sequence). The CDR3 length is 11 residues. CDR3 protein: CASSYRDEQYF. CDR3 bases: TGTGCCAGCAGTTACCGGGACGAGCAGTACTTC.

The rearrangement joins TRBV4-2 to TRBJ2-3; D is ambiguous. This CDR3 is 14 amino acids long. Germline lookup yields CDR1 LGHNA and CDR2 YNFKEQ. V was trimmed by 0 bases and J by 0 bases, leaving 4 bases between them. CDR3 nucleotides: TGTGCCAGCAGCCAAGAGGGAAGCACAGATACGCAGTATTTT. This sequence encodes CASSQEGSTDTQYF.

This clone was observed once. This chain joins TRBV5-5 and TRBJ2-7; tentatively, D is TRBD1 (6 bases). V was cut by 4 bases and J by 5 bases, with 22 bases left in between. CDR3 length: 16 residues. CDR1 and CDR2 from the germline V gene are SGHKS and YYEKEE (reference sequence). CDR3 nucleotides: TGTGCCAGCAGCCCCGGTATTGGGGGTAGGGGGAACGAGCAGTACTTC. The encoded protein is CASSPGIGGRGNEQYF.

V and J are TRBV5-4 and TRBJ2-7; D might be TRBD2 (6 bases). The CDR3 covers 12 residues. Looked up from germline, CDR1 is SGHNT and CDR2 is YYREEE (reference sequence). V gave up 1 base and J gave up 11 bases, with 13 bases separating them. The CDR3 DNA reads TGTGCCAGCAGCTTGCCCGAGACTAGAGAGTACTTC. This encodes CASSLPETREYF.

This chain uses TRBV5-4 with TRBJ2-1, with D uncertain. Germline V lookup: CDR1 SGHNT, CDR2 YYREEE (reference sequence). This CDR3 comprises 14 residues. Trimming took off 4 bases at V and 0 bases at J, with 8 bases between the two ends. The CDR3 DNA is TGTGCCAGCAGCCTCTCCAACTCCTACAATGAGCAGTTCTTC. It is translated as CASSLSNSYNEQFF.

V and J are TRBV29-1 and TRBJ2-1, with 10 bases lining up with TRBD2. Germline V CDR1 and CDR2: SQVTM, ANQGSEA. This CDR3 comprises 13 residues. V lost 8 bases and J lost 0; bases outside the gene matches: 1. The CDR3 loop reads CSQRGGSYNEQFF. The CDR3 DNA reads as TGCAGCCAGCGGGGGGGCTCCTACAATGAGCAGTTCTTC.

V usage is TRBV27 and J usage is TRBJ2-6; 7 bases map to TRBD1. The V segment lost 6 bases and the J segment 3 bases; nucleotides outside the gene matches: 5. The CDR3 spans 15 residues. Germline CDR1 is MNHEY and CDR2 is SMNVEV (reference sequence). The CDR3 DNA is TGTGCCAGCAGCCTACAGGGGAATGGGGCCAACGTCCTGACTTTC. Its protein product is CASSLQGNGANVLTF.

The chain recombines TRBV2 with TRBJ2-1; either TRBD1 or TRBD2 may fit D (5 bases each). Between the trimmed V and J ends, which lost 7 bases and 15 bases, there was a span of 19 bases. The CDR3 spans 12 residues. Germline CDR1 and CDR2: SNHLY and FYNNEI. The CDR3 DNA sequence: TGTGCCAGCACTACAGACAGTAAGGGACCGTTCTTC. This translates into CASTTDSKGPFF. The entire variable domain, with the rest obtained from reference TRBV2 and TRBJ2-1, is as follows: EPEVTQTPSHQVTQMGQEVILRCVPISNHLYFYWYRQILGQKVEFLVSFYNNEISEKSEIFDDQFSVERPDGSNFTLKIRSTKLEDSAMYFCASTTDSKGPFFGPGTRLTVL.

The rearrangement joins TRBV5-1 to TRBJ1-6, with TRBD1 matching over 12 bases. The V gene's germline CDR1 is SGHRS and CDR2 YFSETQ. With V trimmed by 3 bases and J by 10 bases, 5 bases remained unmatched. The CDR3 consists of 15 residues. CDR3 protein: CASSSGTGGESPLHF. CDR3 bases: TGCGCCAGCAGCTCCGGGACAGGGGGCGAATCACCCCTCCACTTT.

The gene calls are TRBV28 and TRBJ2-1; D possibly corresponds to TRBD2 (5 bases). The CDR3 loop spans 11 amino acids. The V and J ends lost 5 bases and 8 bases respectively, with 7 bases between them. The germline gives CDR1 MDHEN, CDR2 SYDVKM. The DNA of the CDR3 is TGTGCCAGCAGTACTAGATATGAGCAGTTCTTC. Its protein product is CASSTRYEQFF.

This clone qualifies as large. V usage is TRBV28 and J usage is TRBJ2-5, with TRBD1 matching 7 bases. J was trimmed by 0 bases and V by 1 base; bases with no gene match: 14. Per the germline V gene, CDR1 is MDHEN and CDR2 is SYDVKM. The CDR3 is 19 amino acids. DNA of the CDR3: TGTGCCAGCAGTTTATCCGGATTGGGTAAGGGGGCCTACCAAGAGACCCAGTACTTC. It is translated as CASSLSGLGKGAYQETQYF.

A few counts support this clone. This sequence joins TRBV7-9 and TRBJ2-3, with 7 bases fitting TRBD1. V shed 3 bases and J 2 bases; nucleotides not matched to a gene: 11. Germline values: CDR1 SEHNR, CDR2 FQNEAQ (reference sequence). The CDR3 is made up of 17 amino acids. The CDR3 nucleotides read TGTGCCAGCAGCTTCCTTCGTGGACAGGTTGTCACAGATACGCAGTATTTT. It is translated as CASSFLRGQVVTDTQYF.

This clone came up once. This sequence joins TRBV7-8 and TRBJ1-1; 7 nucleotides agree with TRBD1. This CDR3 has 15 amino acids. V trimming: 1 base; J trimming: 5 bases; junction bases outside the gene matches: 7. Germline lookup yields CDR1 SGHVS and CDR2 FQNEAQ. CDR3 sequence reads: CASSLEGQGGTEAFF. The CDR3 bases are TGTGCCAGCAGCTTAGAGGGTCAGGGGGGGACTGAAGCTTTCTTT.

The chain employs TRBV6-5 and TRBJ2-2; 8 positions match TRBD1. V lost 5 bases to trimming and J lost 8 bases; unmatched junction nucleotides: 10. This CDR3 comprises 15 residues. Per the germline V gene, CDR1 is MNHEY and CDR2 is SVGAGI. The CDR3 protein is CASSPSTGGSGELFF. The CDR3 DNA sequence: TGTGCCAGCAGTCCAAGTACAGGGGGTTCAGGGGAGCTGTTTTTT.

DNA for the CDR3: TGTGCCAGCAGTTACAACAGGGGCTTTAATTCACCCCTCCACTTT. Protein: CASSYNRGFNSPLHF. V gene TRBV28 combines with J gene TRBJ1-6, with TRBD1 matching over 7 bases. The ends lost 4 bases at V and 6 bases at J; junction bases unmatched: 6. The CDR3 totals 15 residues. CDR1 is MDHEN, CDR2 SYDVKM, per germline.

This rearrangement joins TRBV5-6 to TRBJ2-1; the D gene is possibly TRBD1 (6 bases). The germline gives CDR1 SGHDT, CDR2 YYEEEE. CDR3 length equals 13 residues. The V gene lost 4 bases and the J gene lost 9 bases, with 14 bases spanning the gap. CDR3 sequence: CASSGDNHREQFF. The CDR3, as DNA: TGTGCCAGCAGCGGGGACAATCATCGTGAGCAGTTCTTC.

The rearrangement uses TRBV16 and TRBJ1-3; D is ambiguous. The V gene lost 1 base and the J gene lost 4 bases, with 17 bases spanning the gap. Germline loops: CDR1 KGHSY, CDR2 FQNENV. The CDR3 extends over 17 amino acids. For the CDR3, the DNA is TGTGCCAGCAGCCAATTTATGGGAACTAGCATCGGAAACACCATATATTTT. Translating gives CASSQFMGTSIGNTIYF.

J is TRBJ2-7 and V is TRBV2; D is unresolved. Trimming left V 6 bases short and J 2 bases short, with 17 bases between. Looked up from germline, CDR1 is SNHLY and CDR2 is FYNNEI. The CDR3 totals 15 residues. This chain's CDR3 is CASRLRWVRTYEQYF. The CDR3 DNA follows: TGTGCCAGCAGATTAAGGTGGGTTCGGACCTACGAGCAGTACTTC. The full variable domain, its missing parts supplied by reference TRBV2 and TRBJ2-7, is EPEVTQTPSHQVTQMGQEVILRCVPISNHLYFYWYRQILGQKVEFLVSFYNNEISEKSEIFDDQFSVERPDGSNFTLKIRSTKLEDSAMYFCASRLRWVRTYEQYFGPGTRLTVT.

CDR3 bases: TGCGCCAGCAATGGACAGGGGACCTACGAGCAGTACTTC. Its translation is CASNGQGTYEQYF. This chain connects TRBV10-2 to TRBJ2-7, with 9 bases fitting TRBD1. In germline, CDR1 is WSHSY, CDR2 SAAADI. Losses at the gene ends were 7 bases for V and 2 bases for J; bases not matched to a gene: 3. This CDR3 has 13 residues.